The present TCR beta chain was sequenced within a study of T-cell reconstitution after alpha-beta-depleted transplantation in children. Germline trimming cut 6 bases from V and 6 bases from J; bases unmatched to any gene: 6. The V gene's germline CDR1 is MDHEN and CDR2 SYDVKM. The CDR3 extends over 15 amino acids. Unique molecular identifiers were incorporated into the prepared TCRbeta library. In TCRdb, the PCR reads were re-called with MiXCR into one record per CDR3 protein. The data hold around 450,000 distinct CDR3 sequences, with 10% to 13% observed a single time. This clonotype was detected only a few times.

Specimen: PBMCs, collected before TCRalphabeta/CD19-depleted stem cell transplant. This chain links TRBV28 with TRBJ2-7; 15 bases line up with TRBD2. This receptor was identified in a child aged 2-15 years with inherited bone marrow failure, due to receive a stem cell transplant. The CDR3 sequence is CASRPRTSGRAEQYF. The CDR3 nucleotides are TGTGCCAGCAGGCCCCGGACTAGCGGGAGGGCCGAGCAGTACTTC. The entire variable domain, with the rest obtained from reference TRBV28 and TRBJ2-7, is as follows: DVKVTQSSRYLVKRTGEKVFLECVQDMDHENMFWYRQDPGLGLRLIYFSYDVKMKEKGDIPEGYSVSREKKERFSLILESASTNQTSMYLCASRPRTSGRAEQYFGPGTRLTVT.